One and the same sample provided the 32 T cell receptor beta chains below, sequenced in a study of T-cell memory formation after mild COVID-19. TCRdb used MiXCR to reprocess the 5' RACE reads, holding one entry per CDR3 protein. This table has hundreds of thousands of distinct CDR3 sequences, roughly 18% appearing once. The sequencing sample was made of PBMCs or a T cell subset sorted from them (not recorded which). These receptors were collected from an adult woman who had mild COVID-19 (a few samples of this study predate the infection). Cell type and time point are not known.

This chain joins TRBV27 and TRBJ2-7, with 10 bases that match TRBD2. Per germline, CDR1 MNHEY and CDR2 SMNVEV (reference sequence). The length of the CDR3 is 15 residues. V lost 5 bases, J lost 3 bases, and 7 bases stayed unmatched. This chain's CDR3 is CASSTIAGGVYEQYF. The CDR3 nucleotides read TGTGCCAGCAGTACCATAGCGGGAGGCGTCTACGAGCAGTACTTC.

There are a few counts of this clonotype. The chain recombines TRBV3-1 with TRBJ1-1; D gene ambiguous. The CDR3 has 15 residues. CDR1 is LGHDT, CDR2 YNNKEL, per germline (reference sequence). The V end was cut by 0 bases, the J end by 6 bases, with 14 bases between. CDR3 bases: TGTGCCAGCAGCCAAGAGTGGCAGATTAAGTCTGAAGCTTTCTTT. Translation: CASSQEWQIKSEAFF.

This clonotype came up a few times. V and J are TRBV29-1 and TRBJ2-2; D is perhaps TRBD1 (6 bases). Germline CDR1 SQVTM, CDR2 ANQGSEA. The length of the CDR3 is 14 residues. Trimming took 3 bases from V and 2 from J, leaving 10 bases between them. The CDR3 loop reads CSVDVRGNTGELFF. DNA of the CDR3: TGCAGCGTTGACGTCAGGGGCAACACCGGGGAGCTGTTTTTT.

The CDR3 bases are TGTGCCAGCAGCGGAAGGACAGGGCCCTTCTATGGCTACACCTTC. It yields the protein CASSGRTGPFYGYTF. The genes are TRBV9 and TRBJ1-2; 8 bases match TRBD1. The CDR3 is 15 amino acids. Losses at the gene ends were 3 bases for V and 4 bases for J; bases not matched to a gene: 8. Germline lookup yields CDR1 SGDLS and CDR2 YYNGEE.

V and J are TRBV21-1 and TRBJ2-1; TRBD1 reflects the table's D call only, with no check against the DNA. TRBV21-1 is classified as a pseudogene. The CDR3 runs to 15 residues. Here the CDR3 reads CASSARDRVYNEQFF. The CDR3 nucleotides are TGTGCCAGCAGCGCCCGGGACAGGGTCTACAATGAGCAGTTCTTC.

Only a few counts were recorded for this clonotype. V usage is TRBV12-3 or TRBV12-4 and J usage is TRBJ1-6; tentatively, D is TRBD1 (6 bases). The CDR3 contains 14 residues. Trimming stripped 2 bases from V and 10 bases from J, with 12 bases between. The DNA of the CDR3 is TGTGCCAGCAGTTTAATCCAGGGGCAATCACCCCTCCACTTT. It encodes CASSLIQGQSPLHF.

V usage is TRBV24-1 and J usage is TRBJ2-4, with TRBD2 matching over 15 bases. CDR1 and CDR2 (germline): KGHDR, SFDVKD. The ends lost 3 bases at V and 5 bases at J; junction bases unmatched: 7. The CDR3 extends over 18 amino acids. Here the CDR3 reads CATSDGGLAGGDENIQYF. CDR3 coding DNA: TGTGCCACCAGTGATGGGGGACTAGCGGGAGGTGATGAAAACATTCAGTACTTC.

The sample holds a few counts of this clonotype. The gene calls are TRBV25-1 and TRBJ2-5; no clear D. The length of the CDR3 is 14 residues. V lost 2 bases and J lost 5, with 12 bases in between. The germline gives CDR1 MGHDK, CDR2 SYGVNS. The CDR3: CASSEDPPMETQYF. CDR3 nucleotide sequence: TGTGCCAGCAGTGAAGACCCCCCCATGGAGACCCAGTACTTC.

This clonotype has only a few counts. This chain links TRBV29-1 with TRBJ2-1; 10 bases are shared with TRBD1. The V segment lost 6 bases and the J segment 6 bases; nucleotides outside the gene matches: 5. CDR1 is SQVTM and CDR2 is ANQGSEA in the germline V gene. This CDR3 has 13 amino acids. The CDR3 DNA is TGCAGCGTGACCGGGACAGGGGCCAATGAGCAGTTCTTC. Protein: CSVTGTGANEQFF.

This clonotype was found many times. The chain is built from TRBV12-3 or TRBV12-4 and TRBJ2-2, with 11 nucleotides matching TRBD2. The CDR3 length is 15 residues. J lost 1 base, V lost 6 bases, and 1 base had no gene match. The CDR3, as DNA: TGTGCCAGCAGCGGGACTAGCGGGAACACCGGGGAGCTGTTTTTT. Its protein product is CASSGTSGNTGELFF.

The CDR3 protein is CASRAVRNANYGYTF. The CDR3 region has the DNA TGTGCCAGCAGAGCCGTGCGAAACGCTAACTATGGCTACACCTTC. The chain recombines TRBV27 with TRBJ1-2; D not certain. The CDR3 is 15 amino acids. Trimming removed 6 bases from V and 0 bases from J, with 14 bases in between. Per germline, CDR1 MNHEY and CDR2 SMNVEV (reference sequence).

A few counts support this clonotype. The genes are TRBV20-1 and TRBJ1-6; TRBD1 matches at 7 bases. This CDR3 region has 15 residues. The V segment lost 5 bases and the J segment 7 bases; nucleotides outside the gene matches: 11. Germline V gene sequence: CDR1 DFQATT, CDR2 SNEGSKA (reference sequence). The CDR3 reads CSARIGGQRNSPLHF. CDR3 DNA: TGCAGTGCTCGAATTGGGGGACAGAGGAATTCACCCCTCCACTTT.

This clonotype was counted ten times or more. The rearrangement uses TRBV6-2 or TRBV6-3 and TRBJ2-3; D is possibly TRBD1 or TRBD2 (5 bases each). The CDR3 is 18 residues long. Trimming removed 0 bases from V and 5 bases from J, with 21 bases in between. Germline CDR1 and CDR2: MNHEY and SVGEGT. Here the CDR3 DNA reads TGTGCCAGCAGTTACTCGTACCGGGACCCCCGTACCGGAGATACGCAGTATTTT. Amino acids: CASSYSYRDPRTGDTQYF.

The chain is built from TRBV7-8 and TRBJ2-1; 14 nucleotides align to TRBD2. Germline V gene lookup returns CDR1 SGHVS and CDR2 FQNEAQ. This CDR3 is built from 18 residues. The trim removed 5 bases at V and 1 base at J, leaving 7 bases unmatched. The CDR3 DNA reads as TGTGCCAGCAGCCTGGGACTAGCGGGAGTAGCGTCCTACAATGAGCAGTTCTTC. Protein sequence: CASSLGLAGVASYNEQFF.

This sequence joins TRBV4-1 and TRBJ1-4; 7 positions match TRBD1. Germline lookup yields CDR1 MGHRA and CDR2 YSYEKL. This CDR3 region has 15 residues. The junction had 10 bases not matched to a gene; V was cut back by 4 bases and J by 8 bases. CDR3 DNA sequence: TGCGCCAGCAGCCTAGGGGACAGCGGGGGGGAAAAACTGTTTTTT. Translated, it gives CASSLGDSGGEKLFF.

CDR3 sequence reads: CASSIVLFLEQFF. DNA for the CDR3: TGTGCCAGTAGTATAGTTCTATTCTTGGAGCAGTTCTTC. The V gene is TRBV19, the J gene TRBJ2-1; D unresolved. Germline V gene sequence: CDR1 LNHDA, CDR2 SQIVND (reference sequence). The CDR3 is 13 amino acids. The germline V and J ends were trimmed by 1 base and 10 bases, with 11 bases remaining between them.

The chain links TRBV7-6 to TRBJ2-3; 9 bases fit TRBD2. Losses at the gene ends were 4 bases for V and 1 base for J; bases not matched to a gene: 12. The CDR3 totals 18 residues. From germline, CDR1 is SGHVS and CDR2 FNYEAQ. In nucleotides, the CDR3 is TGTGCCAGCAGCTCAATAGCGGGAGCACGTTTTCGCACAGATACGCAGTATTTT. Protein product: CASSSIAGARFRTDTQYF.

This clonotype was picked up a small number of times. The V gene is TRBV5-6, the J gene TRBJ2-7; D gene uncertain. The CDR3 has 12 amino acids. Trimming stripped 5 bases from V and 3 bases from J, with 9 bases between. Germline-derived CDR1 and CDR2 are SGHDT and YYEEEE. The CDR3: CASRGSGYEQYF. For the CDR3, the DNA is TGTGCCAGCAGAGGTTCGGGCTACGAGCAGTACTTC.

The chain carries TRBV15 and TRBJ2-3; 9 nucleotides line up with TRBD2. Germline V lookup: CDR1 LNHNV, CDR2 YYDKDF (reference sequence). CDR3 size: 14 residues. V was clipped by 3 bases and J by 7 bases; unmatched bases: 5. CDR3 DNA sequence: TGTGCCACCAGCAGTAGCGGGAGTGGAAATACGCAGTATTTT. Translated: CATSSSGSGNTQYF.

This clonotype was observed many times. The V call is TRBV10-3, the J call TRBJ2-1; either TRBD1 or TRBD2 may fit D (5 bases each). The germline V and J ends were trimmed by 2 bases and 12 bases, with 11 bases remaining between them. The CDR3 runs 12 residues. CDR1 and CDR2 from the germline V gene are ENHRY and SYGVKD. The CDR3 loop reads CAISEEGLGQFF. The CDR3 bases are TGTGCCATCAGTGAGGAGGGGCTGGGGCAGTTCTTC.

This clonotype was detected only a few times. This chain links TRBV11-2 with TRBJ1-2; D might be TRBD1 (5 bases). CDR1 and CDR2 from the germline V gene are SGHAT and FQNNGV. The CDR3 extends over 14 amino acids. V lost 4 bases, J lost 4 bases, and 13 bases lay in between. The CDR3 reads CASSSGTVGYGYTF. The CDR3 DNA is TGTGCCAGCAGCTCGGGGACCGTCGGCTATGGCTACACCTTC.

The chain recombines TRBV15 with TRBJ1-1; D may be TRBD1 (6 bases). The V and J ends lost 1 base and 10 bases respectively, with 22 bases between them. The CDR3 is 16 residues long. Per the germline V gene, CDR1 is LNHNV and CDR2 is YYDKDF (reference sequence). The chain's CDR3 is CATSRGLDSLTSPAFF. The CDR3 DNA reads TGTGCCACCAGCAGAGGACTGGACAGCCTAACCTCCCCAGCTTTCTTT.

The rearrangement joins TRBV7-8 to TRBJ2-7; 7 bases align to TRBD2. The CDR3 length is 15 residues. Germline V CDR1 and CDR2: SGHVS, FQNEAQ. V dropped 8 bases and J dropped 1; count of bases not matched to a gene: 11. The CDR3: CASHREGEGSYEQYF. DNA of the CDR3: TGTGCCAGCCACCGAGAAGGGGAGGGATCCTACGAGCAGTACTTC.

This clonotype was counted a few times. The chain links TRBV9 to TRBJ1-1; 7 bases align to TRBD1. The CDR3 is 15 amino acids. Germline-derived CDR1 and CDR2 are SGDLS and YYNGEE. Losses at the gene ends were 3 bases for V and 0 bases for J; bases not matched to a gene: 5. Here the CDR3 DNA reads TGTGCCAGCAGCGCCTACAGGGGAGTGAACACTGAAGCTTTCTTT. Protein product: CASSAYRGVNTEAFF.

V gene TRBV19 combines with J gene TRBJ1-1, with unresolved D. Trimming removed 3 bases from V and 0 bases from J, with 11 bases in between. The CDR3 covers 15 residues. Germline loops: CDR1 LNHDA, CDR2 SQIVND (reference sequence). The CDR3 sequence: CASSMNGVMNTEAFF. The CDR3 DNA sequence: TGTGCCAGTAGTATGAATGGGGTTATGAACACTGAAGCTTTCTTT.

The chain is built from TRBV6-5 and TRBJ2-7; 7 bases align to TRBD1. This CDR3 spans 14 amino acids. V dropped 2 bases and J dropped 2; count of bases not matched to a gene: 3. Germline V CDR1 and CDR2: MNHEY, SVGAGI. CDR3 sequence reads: CASSYKGTAYEQYF. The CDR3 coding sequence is TGTGCCAGCAGTTACAAAGGGACAGCCTACGAGCAGTACTTC.

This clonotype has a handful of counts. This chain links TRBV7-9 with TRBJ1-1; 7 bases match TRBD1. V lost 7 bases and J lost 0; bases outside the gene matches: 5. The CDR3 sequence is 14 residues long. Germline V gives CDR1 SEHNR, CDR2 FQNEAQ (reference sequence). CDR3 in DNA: TGTGCCAGCACCAGGGGGATTCTGAACACTGAAGCTTTCTTT. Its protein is CASTRGILNTEAFF.

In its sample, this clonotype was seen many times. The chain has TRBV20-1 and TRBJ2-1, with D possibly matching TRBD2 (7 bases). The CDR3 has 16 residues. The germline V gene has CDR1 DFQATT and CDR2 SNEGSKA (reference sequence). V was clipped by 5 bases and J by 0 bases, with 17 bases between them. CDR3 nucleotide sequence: TGCAGTGCTCGGGGGGCTAGAGCACACTCCTACAATGAGCAGTTCTTC. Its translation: CSARGARAHSYNEQFF.

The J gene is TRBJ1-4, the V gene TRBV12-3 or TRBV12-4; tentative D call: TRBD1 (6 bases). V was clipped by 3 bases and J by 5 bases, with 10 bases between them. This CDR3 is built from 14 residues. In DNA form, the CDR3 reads TGTGCCAGCAGTTTGGACAGTACGAATGAAAAACTGTTTTTT. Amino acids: CASSLDSTNEKLFF.

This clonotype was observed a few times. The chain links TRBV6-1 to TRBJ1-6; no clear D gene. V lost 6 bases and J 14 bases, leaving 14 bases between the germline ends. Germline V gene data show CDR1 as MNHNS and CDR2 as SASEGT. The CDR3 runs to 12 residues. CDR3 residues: CASRDTDQSLHF. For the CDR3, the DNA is TGTGCCAGCAGAGACACAGATCAGTCCCTCCACTTT.

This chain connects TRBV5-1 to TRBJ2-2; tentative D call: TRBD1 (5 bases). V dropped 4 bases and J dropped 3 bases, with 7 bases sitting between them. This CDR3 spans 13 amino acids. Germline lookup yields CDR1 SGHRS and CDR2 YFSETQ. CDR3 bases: TGCGCCAGCAGCATCAGGGACACCGGGGAGCTGTTTTTT. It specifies CASSIRDTGELFF.

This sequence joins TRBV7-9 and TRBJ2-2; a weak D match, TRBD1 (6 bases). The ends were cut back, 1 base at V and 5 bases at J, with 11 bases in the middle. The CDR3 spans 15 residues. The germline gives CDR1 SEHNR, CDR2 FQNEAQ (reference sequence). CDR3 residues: CASSLDGGWTGELFF. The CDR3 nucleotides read TGTGCCAGCAGCTTAGATGGGGGCTGGACCGGGGAGCTGTTTTTT.